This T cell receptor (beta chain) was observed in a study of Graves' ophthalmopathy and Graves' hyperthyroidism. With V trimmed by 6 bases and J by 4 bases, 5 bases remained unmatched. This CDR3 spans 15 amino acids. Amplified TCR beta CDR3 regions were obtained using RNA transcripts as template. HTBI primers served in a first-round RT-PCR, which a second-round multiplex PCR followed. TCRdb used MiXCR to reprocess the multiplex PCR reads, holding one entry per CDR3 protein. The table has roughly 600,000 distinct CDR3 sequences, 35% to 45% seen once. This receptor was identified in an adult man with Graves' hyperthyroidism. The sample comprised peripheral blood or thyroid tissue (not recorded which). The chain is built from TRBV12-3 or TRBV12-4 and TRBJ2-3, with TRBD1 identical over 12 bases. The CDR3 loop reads CASRTGTGGSDTQYF. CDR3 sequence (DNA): TGTGCCAGCAGAACCGGGACAGGGGGCTCAGATACGCAGTATTTT.